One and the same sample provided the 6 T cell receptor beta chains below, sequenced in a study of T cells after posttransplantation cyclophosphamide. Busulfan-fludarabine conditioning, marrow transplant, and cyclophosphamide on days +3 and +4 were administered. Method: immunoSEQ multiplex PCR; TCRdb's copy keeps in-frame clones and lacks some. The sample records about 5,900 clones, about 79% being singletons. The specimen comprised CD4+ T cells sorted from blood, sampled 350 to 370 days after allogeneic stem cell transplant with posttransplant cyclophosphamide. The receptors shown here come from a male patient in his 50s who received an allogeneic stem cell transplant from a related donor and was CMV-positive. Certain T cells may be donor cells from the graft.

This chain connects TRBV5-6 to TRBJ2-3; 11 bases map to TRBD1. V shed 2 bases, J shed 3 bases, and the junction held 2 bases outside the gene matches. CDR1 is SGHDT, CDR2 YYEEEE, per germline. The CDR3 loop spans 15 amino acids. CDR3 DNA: TGTGCCAGCAGCTTTTGGGACAGGGGGACAGATACGCAGTATTTT. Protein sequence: CASSFWDRGTDTQYF.

The CDR3 protein is CASSRTTEGDTQYF. CDR3 nucleotides: TGTGCCAGCAGTAGGACTACCGAGGGAGATACGCAGTATTTT. The chain uses TRBV2 and TRBJ2-3; possibly TRBD2 for D (6 bases). Trimming stripped 5 bases from V and 5 bases from J, with 14 bases between. From germline, CDR1 is SNHLY and CDR2 FYNNEI. There are 14 residues in the CDR3.

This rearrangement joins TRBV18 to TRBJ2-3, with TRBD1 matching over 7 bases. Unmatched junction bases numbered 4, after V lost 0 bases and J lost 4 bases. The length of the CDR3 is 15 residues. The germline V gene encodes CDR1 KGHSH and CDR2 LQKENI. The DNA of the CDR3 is TGTGCCAGCTCACCACCGCAGGGGGTGGCAGATACGCAGTATTTT. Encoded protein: CASSPPQGVADTQYF.

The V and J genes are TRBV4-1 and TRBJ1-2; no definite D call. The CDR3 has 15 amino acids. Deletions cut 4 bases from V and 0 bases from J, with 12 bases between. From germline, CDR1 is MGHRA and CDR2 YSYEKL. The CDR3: CASSPEVVANYGYTF. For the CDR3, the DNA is TGCGCCAGCAGCCCCGAGGTCGTAGCTAACTATGGCTACACCTTC.

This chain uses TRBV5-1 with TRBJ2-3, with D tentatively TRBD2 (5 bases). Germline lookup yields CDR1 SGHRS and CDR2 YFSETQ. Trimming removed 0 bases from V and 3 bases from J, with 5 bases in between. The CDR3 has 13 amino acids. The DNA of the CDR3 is TGCGCCAGCAGCTTGGCGGGGACAGATACGCAGTATTTT. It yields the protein CASSLAGTDTQYF.

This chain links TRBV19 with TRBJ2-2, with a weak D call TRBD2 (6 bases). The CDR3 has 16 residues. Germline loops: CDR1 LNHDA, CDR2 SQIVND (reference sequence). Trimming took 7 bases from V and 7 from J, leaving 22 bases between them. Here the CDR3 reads CASTPFRDGTGGELFF. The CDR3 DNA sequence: TGTGCCAGTACCCCGTTTCGGGACGGGACTGGCGGGGAGCTGTTTTTT.